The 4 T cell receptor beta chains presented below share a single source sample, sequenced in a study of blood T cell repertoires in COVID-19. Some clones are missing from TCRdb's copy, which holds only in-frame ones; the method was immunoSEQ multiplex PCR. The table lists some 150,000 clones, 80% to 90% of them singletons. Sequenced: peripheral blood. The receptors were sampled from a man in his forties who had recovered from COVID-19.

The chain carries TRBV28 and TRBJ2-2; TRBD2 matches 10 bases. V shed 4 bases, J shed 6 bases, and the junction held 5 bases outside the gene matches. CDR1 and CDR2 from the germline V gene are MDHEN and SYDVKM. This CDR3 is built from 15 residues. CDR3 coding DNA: TGTGCCAGCAGTTCATACCTAGCGGGAGCCGGGGAGCTGTTTTTT. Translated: CASSSYLAGAGELFF.

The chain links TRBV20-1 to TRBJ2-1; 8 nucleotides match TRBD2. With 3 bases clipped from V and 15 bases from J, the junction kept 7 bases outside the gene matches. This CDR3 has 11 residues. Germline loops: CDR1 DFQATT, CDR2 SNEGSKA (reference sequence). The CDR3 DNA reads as TGCAGTGCTAGCCCCGGGGGGGAGACGTTCTTC. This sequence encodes CSASPGGETFF.

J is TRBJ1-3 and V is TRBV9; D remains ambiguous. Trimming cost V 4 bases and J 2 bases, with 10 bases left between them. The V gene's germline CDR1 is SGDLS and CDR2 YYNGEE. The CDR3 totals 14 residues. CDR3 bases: TGTGCCAGCAGCCGCCGGAGCCCTGGAAACACCATATATTTT. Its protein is CASSRRSPGNTIYF. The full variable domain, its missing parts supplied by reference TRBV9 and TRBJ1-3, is DSGVTQTPKHLITATGQRVTLRCSPRSGDLSVYWYQQSLDQGLQFLIQYYNGEERAKGNILERFSAQQFPDLHSELNLSSLELGDSALYFCASSRRSPGNTIYFGEGSWLTVV.

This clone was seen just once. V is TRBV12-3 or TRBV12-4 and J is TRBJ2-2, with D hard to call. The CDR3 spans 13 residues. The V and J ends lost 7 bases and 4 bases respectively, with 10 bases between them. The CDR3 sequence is CASTQTRTGELFF. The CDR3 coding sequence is TGTGCCAGCACCCAGACACGCACCGGGGAGCTGTTTTTT.